This T cell receptor (beta chain) was obtained from a study of Ad26.COV2.S vaccination and SARS-CoV-2 variants. Profiling relied on immunoSEQ multiplex PCR, and the TCRdb table lists in-frame clones only, not all of them. The sample holds under 550,000 clones; over 75% are singletons and the top ten take around 3.6%. This clone was seen only once. The antigen is undetermined. Sample treatment: roughly 19 received Ad26.COV2.S at low or high dose, single or two shots; 5 received placebo; per-sample allocation not given. Samples analyzed were those drawn on day 63 after the first vaccine or placebo injection. Whole-study results and caveats: Substantial breadth was reported for post-vaccination spike-specific CD8+ and CD4+ T cells.

The TCR comes from a person between 18 and 60 years old who received the Ad26.COV2.S COVID-19 vaccine or a placebo. Specimen: peripheral blood, collected in a trial of Ad26.COV2.S vaccine versus placebo.

The CDR3 is CASSRDHTDTQYF. The DNA of the CDR3 is TGTGCCAGCAGTAGGGACCACACAGATACGCAGTATTTT. The chain combines TRBV2 with TRBJ2-3, with D possibly being TRBD1 or TRBD2 (5 bases each). The length of the CDR3 is 13 residues. The germline CDR1 and CDR2 sequences are SNHLY and FYNNEI. With 5 bases removed from V and 2 bases from J, the gap between germline ends came to 8 bases.